The 29 T cell receptor beta chains below come from one sample, sequenced in a study of shared clonotypes between healthy human individuals. Libraries were prepared by immunoSEQ multiplex PCR; TCRdb keeps only in-frame clonotypes and omits some of them. The sample has more than 2 million clones, around 95% seen once. Sequencing was performed on naive CD4+ T cells sorted from blood. Specified subset: CD45RA+ positively selected. The origin of the receptors is a man younger than 35 in good health.

V is TRBV28 and J is TRBJ1-1, with a possible D match to TRBD1 (6 bases). V dropped 2 bases and J dropped 4 bases, with 8 bases sitting between them. This CDR3 region has 13 residues. Germline values: CDR1 MDHEN, CDR2 SYDVKM. CDR3 residues: CASSLQGSTEAFF. In DNA, the CDR3 is TGTGCCAGCAGTTTACAGGGGAGCACTGAAGCTTTCTTT.

With respect to this clone: This sample includes further DNA sequences coding for the same CDR3. V usage is TRBV28 and J usage is TRBJ1-5; possible D gene TRBD1, 5 bases. The CDR3 totals 15 residues. The V gene lost 5 bases and the J gene lost 2 bases, with 13 bases spanning the gap. The V gene's germline CDR1 is MDHEN and CDR2 SYDVKM. The CDR3 region has the DNA TGTGCCAGCAGTGGGACCGGGGCGGGCAATCAGCCCCAGCATTTT. Translating it yields CASSGTGAGNQPQHF.

The chain couples TRBV11-2 to TRBJ2-5, with D perhaps TRBD2 (6 bases). CDR1 SGHAT and CDR2 FQNNGV come from the germline V gene. This CDR3 is 16 amino acids long. Trimming removed 1 base at V and 2 bases at J, with 14 bases between. CDR3: CASSLGLKRVQETQYF. For the CDR3, the DNA is TGTGCCAGCAGCTTAGGACTTAAGCGGGTACAAGAGACCCAGTACTTC.

This rearrangement joins TRBV7-9 to TRBJ2-3; 8 bases agree with TRBD1. In germline, CDR1 is SEHNR, CDR2 FQNEAQ (reference sequence). This CDR3 contains 16 residues. With 5 bases clipped from V and 4 bases from J, the junction kept 11 bases outside the gene matches. The CDR3 nucleotides are TGTGCCAGCAGCCCAAGAGTCGGACAGGGTCCAGATACGCAGTATTTT. Its translation is CASSPRVGQGPDTQYF. The full variable domain, rest sourced from reference TRBV7-9 and TRBJ2-3, is DTGVSQNPRHKITKRGQNVTFRCDPISEHNRLYWYRQTLGQGPEFLTYFQNEAQLEKSRLLSDRFSAERPKGSFSTLEIQRTEQGDSAMYLCASSPRVGQGPDTQYFGPGTRLTVL.

The CDR3 region is CASSQRLVTTDTQYF. CDR3 coding DNA: TGCGCCAGCAGCCAAAGACTAGTGACCACAGATACGCAGTATTTT. The chain links TRBV4-1 to TRBJ2-3, with D maybe TRBD2 (6 bases). Germline V gene sequence: CDR1 MGHRA, CDR2 YSYEKL. Trimming took off 2 bases at V and 2 bases at J, with 11 bases between the two ends. The CDR3 is 15 amino acids.

Comments on this clone: Different DNA sequences within this sample yield the same CDR3. V is TRBV7-2 and J is TRBJ2-5, with TRBD2 matching over 10 bases. CDR3 length: 15 amino acids. Per germline, CDR1 SGHTA and CDR2 FQGNSA. Unmatched junction bases numbered 4, after V lost 5 bases and J lost 1 base. CDR3 DNA: TGTGCCAGCAGCCCCCGGACTAGCGGCCAAGAGACCCAGTACTTC. Translating it yields CASSPRTSGQETQYF.

V gene TRBV9 combines with J gene TRBJ1-2; 8 nucleotides agree with TRBD1. CDR3 size: 16 residues. Trimming removed 4 bases from V and 0 bases from J; junction bases left unmatched: 8. Germline V gene sequence: CDR1 SGDLS, CDR2 YYNGEE. CDR3 sequence (DNA): TGTGCCAGCAGCCCGACGGGACAGGCATCTAACTATGGCTACACCTTC. This encodes CASSPTGQASNYGYTF. The variable domain in full, with the rest retrieved from reference TRBV9 and TRBJ1-2, is DSGVTQTPKHLITATGQRVTLRCSPRSGDLSVYWYQQSLDQGLQFLIQYYNGEERAKGNILERFSAQQFPDLHSELNLSSLELGDSALYFCASSPTGQASNYGYTFGSGTRLTVV.

The chain carries TRBV4-2 and TRBJ2-3; tentative D call: TRBD2 (6 bases). The CDR3 contains 16 residues. CDR1 LGHNA and CDR2 YNFKEQ come from the germline V gene. V shed 1 base and J shed 6 bases, with 17 bases lying between them. CDR3 sequence reads: CASSQGVLAALDTQYF. The CDR3 DNA reads TGTGCCAGCAGCCAAGGGGTGTTAGCGGCTCTGGATACGCAGTATTTT.

This rearrangement joins TRBV28 to TRBJ1-1, with TRBD1 as a possible D gene (5 bases). Germline-derived CDR1 and CDR2 are MDHEN and SYDVKM. Trimming took 8 bases from V and 0 from J, leaving 13 bases between them. The CDR3 extends over 14 amino acids. The CDR3 DNA reads TGTGCCAGCCGCCTAGACAGACTGAACACTGAAGCTTTCTTT. As protein: CASRLDRLNTEAFF.

The chain links TRBV7-2 to TRBJ2-1, with TRBD2 identical over 14 bases. Unmatched junction bases numbered 8, after V lost 5 bases and J lost 8 bases. This CDR3 is 16 amino acids long. The germline CDR1 and CDR2 sequences are SGHTA and FQGNSA. The CDR3 protein is CASSPVGLAGVDEQFF. The CDR3 nucleotides are TGTGCCAGCAGCCCAGTGGGACTAGCGGGAGTCGATGAGCAGTTCTTC.

The chain links TRBV7-9 to TRBJ2-7, with D maybe TRBD2 (5 bases). Trimming cost V 2 bases and J 2 bases, with 19 bases left between them. This CDR3 comprises 17 residues. Germline values: CDR1 SEHNR, CDR2 FQNEAQ (reference sequence). DNA of the CDR3: TGTGCCAGCAGCTTAACTATGGGCCCGGGGAAAACCTACGAGCAGTACTTC. As protein: CASSLTMGPGKTYEQYF.

The chain has TRBV4-1 and TRBJ1-3; perhaps TRBD1 as D (6 bases). This CDR3 comprises 17 residues. Trimming removed 0 bases from V and 0 bases from J, with 12 bases in between. CDR1 MGHRA and CDR2 YSYEKL come from the germline V gene. The CDR3 nucleotides read TGCGCCAGCAGCCAAGATCTTACAGGGAGCTCTGGAAACACCATATATTTT. Protein product: CASSQDLTGSSGNTIYF.

CDR3 residues: CASSPRGQIPNEKLFF. CDR3 in DNA: TGTGCCAGCAGCCCCCGGGGACAGATCCCCAATGAAAAACTGTTTTTT. V usage is TRBV7-8 and J usage is TRBJ1-4; 7 bases are a match to TRBD1. V gave up 5 bases and J gave up 5 bases; unmatched junction bases: 11. This CDR3 has 16 residues. Per the germline V gene, CDR1 is SGHVS and CDR2 is FQNEAQ.

The chain joins TRBV15 to TRBJ2-3, with unresolved D. The V end lost 5 bases, the J end lost 2 bases, and 5 bases lay between the germline ends. Germline loops: CDR1 LNHNV, CDR2 YYDKDF (reference sequence). This CDR3 has 12 residues. The DNA of the CDR3 is TGTGCCACCAGCTCGTCCACAGATACGCAGTATTTT. Its protein product is CATSSSTDTQYF.

This clone was observed once. The chain joins TRBV10-3 to TRBJ2-3; 7 bases fit TRBD2. The V segment lost 1 base and the J segment 0 bases; nucleotides outside the gene matches: 10. Looked up from germline, CDR1 is ENHRY and CDR2 is SYGVKD. The length of the CDR3 is 18 residues. The CDR3 DNA follows: TGTGCCATCAGTGAGTACCCTAGTAATAGCGGGAGCACAGATACGCAGTATTTT. Amino acids: CAISEYPSNSGSTDTQYF.

The V call is TRBV4-1, the J call TRBJ2-5, with D possibly matching TRBD2 (6 bases). The germline CDR1 and CDR2 sequences are MGHRA and YSYEKL. The CDR3 covers 17 residues. The ends were cut back, 0 bases at V and 4 bases at J, with 18 bases in the middle. The CDR3 DNA reads TGCGCCAGCAGCCAAGATACAGGCGGGACGGGGCTAGAGACCCAGTACTTC. It codes for CASSQDTGGTGLETQYF.

This rearrangement joins TRBV30 to TRBJ1-1; 10 bases line up with TRBD1. The V and J ends lost 0 bases and 6 bases, in that order; junction bases with no gene match: 1. Per germline, CDR1 GTSNPN and CDR2 SVGIG (reference sequence). The CDR3 length is 13 residues. The CDR3 bases are TGTGCCTGGAGTGTAGGACAGGGGGCTGAAGCTTTCTTT. Amino acid sequence: CAWSVGQGAEAFF.

This sequence joins TRBV6-1 and TRBJ2-7; D is possibly TRBD1 (7 bases). Between the trimmed V and J ends, which lost 5 bases and 6 bases, there was a span of 8 bases. CDR1 MNHNS and CDR2 SASEGT come from the germline V gene. The CDR3 runs to 11 residues. The CDR3 nucleotides are TGTGCCAGCAGTCAGGGGGGCGAGCAGTACTTC. This sequence encodes CASSQGGEQYF.

As for this clone: At the DNA level, this CDR3 is encoded by other sequences in the same sample as well. The rearrangement uses TRBV5-1 and TRBJ2-3, with TRBD2 matching 7 bases. The germline V gene has CDR1 SGHRS and CDR2 YFSETQ. There are 15 residues in the CDR3. J was trimmed by 1 base and V by 1 base; bases with no gene match: 3. The CDR3 region is CASSLSGGGTDTQYF. CDR3 sequence (DNA): TGCGCCAGCAGCTTGTCGGGGGGTGGCACAGATACGCAGTATTTT.

This chain uses TRBV6-5 with TRBJ1-2, with 9 bases aligning to TRBD1. V was pared by 4 bases and J by 0 bases, with 3 bases of the junction left unmatched. The CDR3 runs 15 residues. CDR1 and CDR2 (germline): MNHEY, SVGAGI. Here the CDR3 reads CASSSRQGANYGYTF. CDR3 in DNA: TGTGCCAGCAGTTCCCGACAGGGGGCTAACTATGGCTACACCTTC.

This clone was seen only once. V and J are TRBV7-3 and TRBJ2-7, with D possibly TRBD2 on 5 matching bases. Germline assignment: CDR1 SGHTA and CDR2 FQGTGA. Trimming took off 2 bases at V and 0 bases at J, with 11 bases between the two ends. The CDR3 totals 15 residues. CDR3 coding DNA: TGTGCCAGCAGCTTATACAGCGGAGCCTCCTACGAGCAGTACTTC. It translates to CASSLYSGASYEQYF.

The chain is built from TRBV5-1 and TRBJ2-1, with 10 positions matching TRBD2. The CDR3 contains 15 residues. The ends lost 5 bases at V and 4 bases at J; junction bases unmatched: 6. CDR1 and CDR2 from the germline V gene are SGHRS and YFSETQ. CDR3 nucleotide sequence: TGCGCCAGCAGTTTATCTAGCGGGGGTTACAATGAGCAGTTCTTC. It specifies CASSLSSGGYNEQFF.

This clone was recorded once. This rearrangement joins TRBV7-2 to TRBJ1-6, with TRBD1 identical over 10 bases. Trimming took 4 bases from V and 10 from J; bases not matched to a gene: 7. Germline assignment: CDR1 SGHTA and CDR2 FQGNSA. CDR3 length: 15 residues. The CDR3: CASSYRDRGGSPLHF. CDR3 sequence (DNA): TGTGCCAGCAGCTACCGGGACAGGGGTGGCTCACCCCTCCACTTT.

For the CDR3, the DNA is TGTGCCAGCAGCCCCGGCGGACAGGGCCGGGAGACCCAGTACTTC. This gives the protein CASSPGGQGRETQYF. V and J are TRBV7-2 and TRBJ2-5, with 8 bases fitting TRBD1. CDR1 SGHTA and CDR2 FQGNSA come from the germline V gene. The CDR3 spans 15 residues. Unmatched junction bases numbered 10, after V lost 5 bases and J lost 5 bases.

This chain joins TRBV6-5 and TRBJ2-7, with 11 positions matching TRBD2. The CDR3 extends over 14 amino acids. The ends lost 6 bases at V and 5 bases at J; junction bases unmatched: 6. Germline CDR1 is MNHEY and CDR2 is SVGAGI. The CDR3 nucleotides are TGTGCCAGCAGAACTAGCGGGAGAGGCCACGAGCAGTACTTC. This sequence encodes CASRTSGRGHEQYF.

The CDR3 is CASSQDSSGNTIYF. CDR3 DNA: TGTGCCAGCTCACAGGACAGCTCTGGAAACACCATATATTTT. The chain couples TRBV18 to TRBJ1-3; D may be TRBD1 (6 bases). Germline V CDR1 and CDR2: KGHSH, LQKENI. The CDR3 sequence is 14 residues long. Trimming removed 4 bases from V and 0 bases from J, with 7 bases in between.

The V and J genes are TRBV6-5 and TRBJ2-7; 7 nucleotides match TRBD1. This CDR3 is built from 14 residues. Per the germline V gene, CDR1 is MNHEY and CDR2 is SVGAGI. Trimming removed 2 bases from V and 6 bases from J; junction bases left unmatched: 7. CDR3 in DNA: TGTGCCAGCAGTTACCAACAGGGGAGAGGCGAGCAGTACTTC. It is translated as CASSYQQGRGEQYF.

The V gene is TRBV6-1, the J gene TRBJ2-5; the D gene is possibly TRBD2 (6 bases). Trimming shortened V by 1 base and J by 3 bases, and 9 bases separated the two germline ends. The CDR3 loop spans 14 amino acids. Looked up from germline, CDR1 is MNHNS and CDR2 is SASEGT. DNA of the CDR3: TGTGCCAGCAGTGAAGGGACTATCAAAGAGACCCAGTACTTC. This codes for CASSEGTIKETQYF.

This sequence joins TRBV9 and TRBJ2-1; D call uncertain. The CDR3 contains 17 residues. V lost 6 bases and J lost 5, with 24 bases in between. Germline CDR1 SGDLS, CDR2 YYNGEE. For the CDR3, the DNA is TGTGCCAGCACCCCCGAAGTTGTTTTTCGGCCCGACAATGAGCAGTTCTTC. Translating it yields CASTPEVVFRPDNEQFF. The variable domain in full, completed from reference TRBV9 and TRBJ2-1, reads DSGVTQTPKHLITATGQRVTLRCSPRSGDLSVYWYQQSLDQGLQFLIQYYNGEERAKGNILERFSAQQFPDLHSELNLSSLELGDSALYFCASTPEVVFRPDNEQFFGPGTRLTVL.